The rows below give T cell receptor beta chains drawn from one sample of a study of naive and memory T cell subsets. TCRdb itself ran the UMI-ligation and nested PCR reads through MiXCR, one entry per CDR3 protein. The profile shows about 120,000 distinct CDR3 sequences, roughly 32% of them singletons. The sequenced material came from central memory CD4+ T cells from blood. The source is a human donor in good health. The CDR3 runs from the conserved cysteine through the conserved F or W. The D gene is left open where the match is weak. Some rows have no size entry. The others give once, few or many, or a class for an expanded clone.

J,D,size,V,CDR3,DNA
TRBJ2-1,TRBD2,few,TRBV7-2,CASSLALLAGVNEQFF,TGTGCCAGCAGCTTAGCGCTCCTAGCGGGAGTGAATGAGCAGTTCTTC
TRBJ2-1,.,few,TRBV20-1,CSARRRDRASIGLASDEQFF,TGCAGTGCTAGGCGACGGGACAGGGCTTCAATAGGACTAGCTTCTGATGAGCAGTTCTTC
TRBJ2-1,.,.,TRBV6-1,CASNTDRLRRGEQFF,TGTGCCAGCAATACCGACAGGCTTCGTAGGGGTGAGCAGTTCTTC
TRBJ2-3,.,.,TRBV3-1,CASSHTPSDTQYF,TGTGCCAGCAGCCATACCCCGTCGGATACGCAGTATTTT
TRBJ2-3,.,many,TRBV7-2,CASSLRTITDTQYF,TGTGCCAGCAGCTTAAGGACTATCACAGATACGCAGTATTTT
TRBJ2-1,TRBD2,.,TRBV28,CASSALTGLATDEQFF,TGTGCCAGCAGTGCCCTCACGGGACTAGCGACGGATGAGCAGTTCTTC
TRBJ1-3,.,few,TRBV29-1,CSVRGEGGNTIYF,TGCAGCGTAAGGGGGGAAGGTGGAAACACCATATATTTT
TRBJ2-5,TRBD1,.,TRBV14,CASSYMDRQETQYF,TGTGCCAGCAGCTATATGGACAGGCAAGAGACCCAGTACTTC
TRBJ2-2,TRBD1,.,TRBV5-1,CASSSGTANTGELFF,TGCGCCAGCAGCTCGGGGACAGCGAACACCGGGGAGCTGTTTTTT
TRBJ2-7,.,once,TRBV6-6,CASSYREQGYEQYF,TGTGCCAGCAGTTACCGGGAACAGGGCTACGAGCAGTACTTC
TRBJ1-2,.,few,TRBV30,CAWRGAHGYTF,TGTGCCTGGAGAGGGGCGCATGGCTACACCTTC
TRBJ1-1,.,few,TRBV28,CASRIIRGQHTEAFF,TGTGCCAGCAGAATAATCAGGGGCCAGCACACTGAAGCTTTCTTT
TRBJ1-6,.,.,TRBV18,CASSGSKNSPLHF,TGTGCCAGCTCAGGATCTAAGAATTCACCCCTCCACTTT
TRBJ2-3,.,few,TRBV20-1,CSARDRAKFSDTQYF,TGCAGTGCTAGAGACCGGGCCAAATTCTCAGATACGCAGTATTTT
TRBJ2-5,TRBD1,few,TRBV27,CASSTTRDRDETQYF,TGTGCCAGCAGTACTACTCGTGACAGGGATGAGACCCAGTACTTC
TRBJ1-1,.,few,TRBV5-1,CASSLGERFNTEAFF,TGCGCCAGCAGCTTGGGCGAGAGATTTAACACTGAAGCTTTCTTT
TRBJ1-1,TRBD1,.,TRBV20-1,CSARQGARAFF,TGCAGTGCTAGACAGGGGGCGCGGGCTTTCTTT
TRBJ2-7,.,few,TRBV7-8,CASSLAHEQYF,TGTGCCAGCAGCTTAGCCCACGAGCAGTACTTC
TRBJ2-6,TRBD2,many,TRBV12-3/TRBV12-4,CASSFRVAGVLRSGANVLTF,TGTGCCAGCAGTTTTCGAGTAGCGGGAGTTCTTCGCTCTGGGGCCAACGTCCTGACTTTC
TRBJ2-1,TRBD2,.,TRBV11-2,CASSWTSGSINEQFF,TGTGCCAGCAGCTGGACTAGCGGGAGCATCAATGAGCAGTTCTTC